This T cell receptor (beta chain) was sequenced during a study of shared clonotypes between healthy human individuals. Regarding this clone: The antigen is undetermined. Other DNA variants within this sample encode the same CDR3.

Deletions cut 1 base from V and 6 bases from J, with 2 bases between. Germline V gives CDR1 SNHLY, CDR2 FYNNEI. CDR3 length: 11 amino acids. Findings of the study overall: The expectation was that sequencing depth would affect clonotype sharing among donors. Only blood was sampled; tissue repertoires likely differ.

In the original processing: Filtering differed because ImmunoSEQ produced junction-only sequences that carried no quality scores. The data were produced by immunoSEQ multiplex PCR, yet TCRdb's version contains in-frame clones alone and is incomplete. D and trimming were read from the DNA, whereas the V and J calls and clone size are those reported in that table. The table has about 1.5 million clones, approximately 98% seen once. The sample taken for sequencing was naive CD4+ T cells sorted from blood. As to subset: CD45RA+ positively selected. The clonotype comes from a man aged 25-45 years in good health. This sequence joins TRBV2 and TRBJ2-3, with no clear D. The CDR3 spells CASSEGDTQYF. The CDR3 DNA sequence: TGTGCCAGCAGTGAAGGTGATACGCAGTATTTT.